This T cell receptor beta chain was sequenced in a study of T cell responses to AZD1222 COVID-19 vaccine. CDR1 and CDR2 (germline): SGDLS, YYNGEE. Trimming took off 1 base at V and 8 bases at J, with 12 bases between the two ends. This CDR3 is built from 14 residues. Clones were sequenced by immunoSEQ multiplex PCR, and TCRdb holds only the in-frame ones, with some missing. The sample lists 95,000 to 110,000 clones, over 75% occurring once. General study points: Baseline serostatus was positive in only a handful of AZD1222 recipients. White British ancestry dominated among donors, who included more females, and clonal diversity was possibly underestimated.

In regard to this clone: Its antigen remains unidentified.

This receptor was obtained from an adult in good health. This specimen consisted of peripheral blood, obtained on day 0 of AZD1222 vaccination. This chain uses TRBV9 with TRBJ1-4; possible D gene TRBD1, 5 bases. The CDR3 region has the DNA TGTGCCAGCAGCGTAACTAATGGGGGAGAAAAACTGTTTTTT. Translating it yields CASSVTNGGEKLFF.